One and the same sample provided the 14 T cell receptor beta chains below, sequenced in a study of blood T cell repertoires in COVID-19. Method: immunoSEQ multiplex PCR; TCRdb's copy keeps in-frame clones and lacks some. The table lists around 250,000 clones, around 82% of them singletons. Sequencing input: peripheral blood. These receptors came from a human donor in a cohort sampled during active COVID-19.

The chain employs TRBV29-1 and TRBJ2-7; possible D gene TRBD1, 6 bases. V lost 4 bases to trimming and J lost 0 bases, with 16 bases between them. The germline V gene encodes CDR1 SQVTM and CDR2 ANQGSEA. The CDR3 runs 15 residues. CDR3 sequence: CSVVLWDTNSYEQYF. The CDR3 coding sequence is TGCAGCGTTGTACTTTGGGACACAAACTCCTACGAGCAGTACTTC.

CDR3 amino acids: CASGGRNTIYF. CDR3 bases: TGTGCCAGCGGGGGGAGAAACACCATATATTTT. The rearrangement links TRBV14 to TRBJ1-3, with D possibly matching TRBD1 (5 bases). Per germline, CDR1 SGHDN and CDR2 FVKESK. Trimming left V 8 bases short and J 5 bases short, with 7 bases between. This CDR3 region has 11 residues.

The chain combines TRBV5-1 with TRBJ2-1, with 9 nucleotides matching TRBD2. The CDR3 length is 15 residues. With V trimmed by 2 bases and J by 4 bases, 4 bases remained unmatched. Germline values: CDR1 SGHRS, CDR2 YFSETQ. CDR3: CASSFAGGRYNEQFF. DNA of the CDR3: TGCGCCAGCAGCTTCGCGGGGGGGCGTTACAATGAGCAGTTCTTC.

This chain links TRBV10-3 with TRBJ1-1; the match to TRBD1 covers 8 bases. Germline values: CDR1 ENHRY, CDR2 SYGVKD. V dropped 6 bases and J dropped 3; count of bases not matched to a gene: 9. The CDR3 spans 15 residues. The CDR3 loop reads CAIRTGARRDTEAFF. CDR3 coding DNA: TGTGCCATCAGGACAGGGGCCCGGAGGGACACTGAAGCTTTCTTT.

By its share, this clone is medium-sized. The chain uses TRBV6-1 and TRBJ2-2; D remains ambiguous. V dropped 3 bases and J dropped 6 bases, with 14 bases sitting between them. Germline V gene lookup returns CDR1 MNHNS and CDR2 SASEGT. The CDR3 loop spans 15 amino acids. The DNA of the CDR3 is TGTGCCAGCAGTGACGGCCCAGAAGGAGCCGGGGAGCTGTTTTTT. This encodes CASSDGPEGAGELFF.

This clone came up a few times. V and J are TRBV19 and TRBJ1-2; D is ambiguous. The CDR3 covers 12 residues. CDR1 is LNHDA, CDR2 SQIVND, per germline (reference sequence). Trimming took 4 bases from V and 8 from J, leaving 11 bases between them. The chain's CDR3 is CASSTFGRGYTF. DNA of the CDR3: TGTGCCAGTAGTACCTTCGGGAGGGGCTACACCTTC.

This clone occurred once. CDR3 residues: CASSLATGRGSYGYTF. The CDR3 DNA sequence: TGTGCCAGCAGCTTAGCTACGGGCAGGGGATCCTATGGCTACACCTTC. The genes are TRBV7-9 and TRBJ1-2, with D possibly being TRBD1 (6 bases). V was cut by 0 bases and J by 4 bases, with 15 bases left in between. The length of the CDR3 is 16 residues. Germline values: CDR1 SEHNR, CDR2 FQNEAQ (reference sequence).

V gene TRBV6-5 combines with J gene TRBJ2-7, with 9 bases aligning to TRBD1. V shed 8 bases, J shed 6 bases, and the junction held 14 bases outside the gene matches. CDR3 length: 15 amino acids. CDR1 and CDR2 from the germline V gene are MNHEY and SVGAGI. The CDR3 region has the DNA TGTGCCAGCCCCCTTTGGGGACAGGGTGGTCGCGAGCAGTACTTC. It encodes CASPLWGQGGREQYF.

The rearrangement links TRBV5-1 to TRBJ2-5, with D unresolved. The germline V gene has CDR1 SGHRS and CDR2 YFSETQ. CDR3 length: 15 amino acids. The V gene lost 4 bases and the J gene lost 4 bases, with 17 bases spanning the gap. The CDR3 protein is CASSPDLHPGETQYF. CDR3 nucleotide sequence: TGCGCCAGCAGCCCCGACCTTCACCCGGGAGAGACCCAGTACTTC.

This chain joins TRBV5-8 and TRBJ1-2; 10 nucleotides align to TRBD1. V shed 0 bases, J shed 4 bases, and the junction held 12 bases outside the gene matches. Germline loops: CDR1 SGHTS, CDR2 YDEGEE. The CDR3 totals 18 residues. The CDR3 reads CASSLVAGTGVRGYGYTF. CDR3 sequence (DNA): TGTGCCAGCAGCTTGGTCGCCGGGACAGGGGTTAGGGGCTATGGCTACACCTTC.

The chain links TRBV5-8 to TRBJ2-7; D gene ambiguous. V lost 2 bases and J 2 bases, leaving 8 bases between the germline ends. The CDR3 contains 13 residues. CDR1 and CDR2 from the germline V gene are SGHTS and YDEGEE. CDR3 region: CASSFRGAYEQYF. CDR3 DNA sequence: TGTGCCAGCAGCTTTAGAGGCGCCTACGAGCAGTACTTC.

This chain joins TRBV19 and TRBJ1-5; TRBD1 matches 9 bases. Unmatched junction bases numbered 4, after V lost 5 bases and J lost 2 bases. The germline V gene has CDR1 LNHDA and CDR2 SQIVND (reference sequence). There are 15 residues in the CDR3. Here the CDR3 reads CASSLTGGGNQPQHF. The CDR3 DNA reads as TGTGCCAGTAGTTTGACAGGGGGAGGCAATCAGCCCCAGCATTTT.

This rearrangement joins TRBV6-4 to TRBJ1-1, with D perhaps matching TRBD1 (6 bases). This CDR3 contains 10 residues. V shed 9 bases and J shed 5 bases, with 7 bases lying between them. CDR1 is MRHNA, CDR2 SNTAGT, per germline. The CDR3 sequence: CARGQTEAFF. In nucleotides, the CDR3 is TGTGCCAGAGGACAGACTGAAGCTTTCTTT.

The chain joins TRBV19 to TRBJ2-3; 8 nucleotides line up with TRBD2. The J segment lost 4 bases and the V segment lost 2 bases, leaving 5 bases of the junction unmatched. CDR1 is LNHDA, CDR2 SQIVND, per germline (reference sequence). This CDR3 is 15 amino acids long. The CDR3 DNA is TGTGCCAGTAGTATAACCGGGACTAGAGCAGATACGCAGTATTTT. The encoded protein is CASSITGTRADTQYF.